The present TCR beta chain was sequenced within a study of T cells in Graves' hyperthyroidism and ophthalmopathy. There are many counts of this clonotype. One junction end disagrees with the germline gene, perhaps due to a read error. Amplification yielded TCR beta CDR3 regions, with RNA transcripts as the source. Using the HTBI primer set, a first-round RT-PCR was run on the TCR CDR3. TCRdb used MiXCR to reprocess the multiplex PCR reads, holding one entry per CDR3 protein. This sample carries more than 300,000 distinct CDR3 sequences, roughly 15% of them seen once, and the ten largest clones take around 20%. This CDR3 is 15 amino acids long. Germline CDR1 reads DFQATT; CDR2 reads SNEGSKA (reference sequence).

The receptor was derived from a woman in her thirties with Graves' ophthalmopathy. The V and J genes are TRBV20-1 and TRBJ2-1; 7 bases line up with TRBD2. Input material: blood. CDR3 region: CSAGNPGDYYDEQFF. The CDR3 region has the DNA TGCAGTGCTGGAAACCCCGGGGACTACTACGATGAGCAGTTCTTC.